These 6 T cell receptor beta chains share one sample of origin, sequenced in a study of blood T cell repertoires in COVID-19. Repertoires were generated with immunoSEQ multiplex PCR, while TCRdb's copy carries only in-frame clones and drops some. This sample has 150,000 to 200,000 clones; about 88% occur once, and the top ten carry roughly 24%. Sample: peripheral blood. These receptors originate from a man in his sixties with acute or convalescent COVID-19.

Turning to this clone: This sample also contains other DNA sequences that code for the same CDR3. The CDR3 loop is CSVEQGVNTEAFF. The CDR3 coding sequence is TGCAGCGTGGAGCAGGGGGTGAACACTGAAGCTTTCTTT. This chain joins TRBV29-1 and TRBJ1-1, with 7 positions matching TRBD1. Germline V gene sequence: CDR1 SQVTM, CDR2 ANQGSEA. J lost 0 bases, V lost 6 bases, and 4 bases had no gene match. The CDR3 has 13 residues.

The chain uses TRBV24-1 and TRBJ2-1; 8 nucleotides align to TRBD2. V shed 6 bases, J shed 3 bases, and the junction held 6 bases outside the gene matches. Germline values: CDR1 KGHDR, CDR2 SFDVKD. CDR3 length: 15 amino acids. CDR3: CATSPPGGSYNEQFF. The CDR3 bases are TGTGCCACCAGTCCCCCGGGGGGGAGCTACAATGAGCAGTTCTTC.

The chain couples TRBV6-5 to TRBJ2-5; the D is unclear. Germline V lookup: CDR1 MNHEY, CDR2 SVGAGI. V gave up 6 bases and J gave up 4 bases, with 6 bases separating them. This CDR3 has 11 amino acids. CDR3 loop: CASRQLETQYF. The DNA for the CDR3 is TGTGCCAGCAGACAATTAGAGACCCAGTACTTC.

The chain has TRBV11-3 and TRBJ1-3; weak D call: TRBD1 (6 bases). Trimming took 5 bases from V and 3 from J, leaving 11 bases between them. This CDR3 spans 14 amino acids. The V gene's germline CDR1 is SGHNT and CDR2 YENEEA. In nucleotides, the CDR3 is TGTGCCAGCAGCCCCGGGGACAATGGAAACACCATATATTTT. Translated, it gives CASSPGDNGNTIYF.

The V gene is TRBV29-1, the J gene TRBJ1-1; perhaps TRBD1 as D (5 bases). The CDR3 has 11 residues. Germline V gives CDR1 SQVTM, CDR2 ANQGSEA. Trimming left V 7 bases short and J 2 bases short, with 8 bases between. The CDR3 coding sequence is TGCAGCGCTCAGGGAAACACTGAAGCTTTCTTT. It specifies CSAQGNTEAFF. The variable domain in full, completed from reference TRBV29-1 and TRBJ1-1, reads SAVISQKPSRDICQRGTSLTIQCQVDSQVTMMFWYRQQPGQSLTLIATANQGSEATYESGFVIDKFPISRPNLTFSTLTVSNMSPEDSSIYLCSAQGNTEAFFGQGTRLTVV.

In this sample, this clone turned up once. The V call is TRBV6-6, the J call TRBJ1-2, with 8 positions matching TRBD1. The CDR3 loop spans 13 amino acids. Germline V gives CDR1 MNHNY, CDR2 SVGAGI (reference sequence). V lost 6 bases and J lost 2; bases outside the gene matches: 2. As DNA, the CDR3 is TGTGCCAGCAGCCGACAGGGGAACTATGGCTACACCTTC. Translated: CASSRQGNYGYTF.